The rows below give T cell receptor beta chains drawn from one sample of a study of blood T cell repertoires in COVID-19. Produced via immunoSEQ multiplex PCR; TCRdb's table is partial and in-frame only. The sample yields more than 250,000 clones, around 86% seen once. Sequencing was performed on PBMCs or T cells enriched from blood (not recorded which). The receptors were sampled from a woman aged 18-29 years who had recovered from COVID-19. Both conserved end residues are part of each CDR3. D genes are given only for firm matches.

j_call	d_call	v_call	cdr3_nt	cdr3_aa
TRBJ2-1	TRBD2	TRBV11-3	TGTGCCAGCAGCTTAGGGGACTACTACAATGAGCAGTTCTTC	CASSLGDYYNEQFF
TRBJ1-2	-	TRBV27	TGTGCCAGCAGTCCTCCAGGGGGCTACACCTTC	CASSPPGGYTF
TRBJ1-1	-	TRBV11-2	TGTGCCAGCAGCTTTATTGTGGGACAGAACACTGAAGCTTTCTTT	CASSFIVGQNTEAFF
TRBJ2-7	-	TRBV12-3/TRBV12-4	TGTGCCAGCAGTTTAGGGGACACTTACGAGCAGTACTTC	CASSLGDTYEQYF
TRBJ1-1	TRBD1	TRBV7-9	TGTGCCAGCAAGACTACAGGGGAGCACACTGAAGCTTTCTTT	CASKTTGEHTEAFF
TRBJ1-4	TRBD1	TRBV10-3	TGTGCCACGGGACAGGGAGGGGAAAAACTGTTTTTT	CATGQGGEKLFF
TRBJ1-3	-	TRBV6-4	TGTGCCAGCAGCCTCCAGGGAAACACCATATATTTT	CASSLQGNTIYF
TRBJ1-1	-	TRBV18	TGTGCCAGCCGAGTTAACGGGGACACTGAAGCTTTCTTT	CASRVNGDTEAFF
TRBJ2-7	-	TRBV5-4	TGTGCCAGCAGCTCAGCCGGGACAACCCTGTACTTC	CASSSAGTTLYF
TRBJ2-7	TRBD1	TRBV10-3	TGTGCCATCAGTGGGACTCCCACCGGGACAGCCTACGAGCAGTACTTC	CAISGTPTGTAYEQYF
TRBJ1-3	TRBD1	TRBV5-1	TGCGCCAGCAGCCCACAGGGGGCTGGAAACACCATATATTTT	CASSPQGAGNTIYF
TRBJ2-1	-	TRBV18	TGTGCCAGCTCAAGGGCCCCTCCGGACGCGGGTTCCTACAATGAGCAGTTCTTC	CASSRAPPDAGSYNEQFF